These T cell receptor beta chains were read from a single sample in a study of OX40 agonist ivuxolimab in advanced cancers. Sequencing used immunoSEQ multiplex PCR; TCRdb keeps in-frame clones, though not all of them. Counted here are approximately 40,000 clones, 65% to 90% occurring once; the ten biggest clones make up roughly 7.1%. The sequenced sample was CD4+ or CD8+ T cells sorted from blood, obtained in a trial of the OX40 agonist ivuxolimab. These receptors were taken from an adult with an advanced solid tumor such as melanoma, head and neck, liver or kidney cancer. Both conserved end residues are part of each CDR3. D genes are given only for firm matches. Clone size is given for some rows only: seen once, a few or many times, or a class if the clone is expanded.

j_call d_call clone_size v_call cdr3_nt cdr3_aa
TRBJ1-6 . . TRBV7-9 TGTGCCAGCAGCTTACGACCAGATTCACCCCTCCACTTT CASSLRPDSPLHF
TRBJ1-4 . . TRBV19 TGTGCCAGTGGACCACACCTCCAGGGACTGTTTTTT CASGPHLQGLFF
TRBJ2-5 . . TRBV20-1 TGCAGTGCCCTAGGTCGGGAGACCCAGTACTTC CSALGRETQYF
TRBJ2-3 TRBD2 . TRBV9 TGTGCCAGCAGCGTAGATGGGCTAGCGGGAGTAGGGGACACAGATACGCAGTATTTT CASSVDGLAGVGDTDTQYF
TRBJ1-6 TRBD1 . TRBV7-2 TGTGCCAGCAGTCCAGCTAGGGGGCGGGGTTCACCCCTCCACTTT CASSPARGRGSPLHF
TRBJ1-5 . few TRBV21-1 TGTGCCAGCAGCGCTAAAGGGTCACTGAATCAGCCCCAGCATTTT CASSAKGSLNQPQHF
TRBJ1-2 . . TRBV15 TGTGCCACCAGCAGAGATACGTATGGCTACACCTTC CATSRDTYGYTF
TRBJ1-1 . once TRBV7-8 TGTGCCAGCAGCTTAAGTTCAGGGATGGGGGGCACTGAAGCTTTCTTT CASSLSSGMGGTEAFF
TRBJ2-7 TRBD1 . TRBV7-9 TGTGCCAGCAGCACTCACTCGACAGGGGGCTACGAGCAGTACTTC CASSTHSTGGYEQYF
TRBJ1-4 TRBD1 . TRBV6-6 TGTGCCAGCAGGCGGGACAGTCTTAATGAAAAACTGTTTTTT CASRRDSLNEKLFF
TRBJ1-2 . . TRBV4-3 TGCGCCAGCAGCCAAGACATTACAGGCCCTTGGCGCTATGGCTACACCTTC CASSQDITGPWRYGYTF
TRBJ2-3 TRBD2 . TRBV4-1 TGCGCCAGCAGCCAAGTCGGGGGGGCTAGCACAGATACGCAGTATTTT CASSQVGGASTDTQYF
TRBJ2-6 . . TRBV2 TGTGCCAGCAGTCATGACAGCTACTCTGGGGCCAACGTCCTGACTTTC CASSHDSYSGANVLTF
TRBJ2-1 TRBD1 . TRBV5-1 TGCGCCAGCAGCTTGGACCCGGGACAGGGAGGCAAGAGTGAGCAGTTCTTC CASSLDPGQGGKSEQFF
TRBJ2-1 TRBD2 . TRBV14 TGTGCCAGCAACCCGGGAGGGCCTTACAATGAGCAGTTCTTC CASNPGGPYNEQFF
TRBJ2-3 . few TRBV29-1 TGCAGCGTTGCCAGGGGGGGCACAGATACGCAGTATTTT CSVARGGTDTQYF
TRBJ2-1 TRBD1 . TRBV5-4 TGTGCCAGCAGCTTGAGTCCAGGGGGAAATAACGATGAGCAGTTCTTC CASSLSPGGNNDEQFF
TRBJ1-1 TRBD1 . TRBV5-1 TGCGCCAGCAGCCTCACTGCATCACAGGGGGTGGAAGCTTTCTTT CASSLTASQGVEAFF
TRBJ2-5 TRBD2 . TRBV5-8 TGTGCCAGCAAAGCAGCGGGGTGGCTATGGGAGACCCAGTACTTC CASKAAGWLWETQYF
TRBJ2-1 . . TRBV6-6 TGTGCCAGCACCGACAGCGGTTCGGGAGAGCAGTTCTTC CASTDSGSGEQFF
TRBJ2-1 . . TRBV9 TGTGCCAGCAGCGTAGGTTTCAGACCGTCCTACAATGAGCAGTTCTTC CASSVGFRPSYNEQFF
TRBJ2-5 . . TRBV9 TGTGCCAGCAGCGTAGTTCCCGGCGGGACCCAGTACTTC CASSVVPGGTQYF
TRBJ1-1 . . TRBV2 TGTGCCAGCCTAGGTGGGATGAACACTGAAGCTTTCTTT CASLGGMNTEAFF
TRBJ2-7 . . TRBV30 TGTGCCTGGAGTGTAAAGGCCCCCTACGAGCAGTACTTC CAWSVKAPYEQYF
TRBJ2-1 . . TRBV12-2 TGTGCAAGTCGCTTATCTTCGACTGGGGTCCCAAGCTCCTACAATGAGCAGTTCTTC CASRLSSTGVPSSYNEQFF
TRBJ1-2 . . TRBV6-6 TGTGCCAGCAGTCAAGGGGGGGGGCCCAGAAGTGGCTACACCTTC CASSQGGGPRSGYTF
TRBJ1-1 TRBD1 . TRBV5-4 TGTGCCAGCAGCAAGGGACAGGGGCCTGAAGCTTTCTTT CASSKGQGPEAFF
TRBJ2-3 TRBD2 . TRBV19 TGTGCCAGTAGTATAGAGGGAAGCGGGGGCACAGATACGCAGTATTTT CASSIEGSGGTDTQYF
TRBJ2-1 TRBD1 once TRBV7-8 TGTGCCAGCAGCCCTAACTACTCCTCCGGGACAGGGGGGCTGAATGAGCAGTTCTTC CASSPNYSSGTGGLNEQFF
TRBJ2-2 . . TRBV4-2 TGTGCCAGCAGCCCCTTGTCAACCGGGGAGCTGTTTTTT CASSPLSTGELFF
TRBJ2-2 TRBD2 . TRBV13 TGTGCCAGCAGCTCCCTGGCGGGAGGGCCCTCCGGGGAGCTGTTTTTT CASSSLAGGPSGELFF
TRBJ1-2 TRBD1 . TRBV6-5 TGTGCCAGCAACCCGACAGGGACTTATGGCTACACCTTC CASNPTGTYGYTF
TRBJ2-5 . . TRBV7-8 TGTGCCAGCAGCTTAAATGGAGCATATGAGACCCAGTACTTC CASSLNGAYETQYF
TRBJ2-2 TRBD2 . TRBV2 TGTGCCAGCAATGGACTAGCGGTGGGGTTAGACACCGGGGAGCTGTTTTTT CASNGLAVGLDTGELFF
TRBJ2-7 . once TRBV7-2 TGTGCCAGCAAATCTTACAGGGGGGGCGAGCAGTACTTC CASKSYRGGEQYF
TRBJ2-5 TRBD1 . TRBV5-1 TGCGCCAGCAGCTGGGGGACAGTACAAGAGACCCAGTACTTC CASSWGTVQETQYF
TRBJ2-1 . . TRBV6-5 TGTGCCAGCAGTTACTCTCCCTGGAGCTCCTACAATGAGCAGTTCTTC CASSYSPWSSYNEQFF
TRBJ2-7 . . TRBV7-2 TGTGCCAGCAGCCTACAAGGTGGGTCGGTTTACGAGCAGTACTTC CASSLQGGSVYEQYF
TRBJ2-1 TRBD1 . TRBV12-5 TGTGCTAGTGGTTTGGGTCCTCACCTCGACGACAGGGTTTCCCCAGGTGAGCAGTTCTTC CASGLGPHLDDRVSPGEQFF
TRBJ2-1 . . TRBV19 TGTGCCAGTAGTCCCCAGCGCATCTTATCTGAGCAGTTCTTC CASSPQRILSEQFF
TRBJ1-1 . . TRBV4-3 TGCGCCAGCAGCCAAGGAATATCGGGTGCCCTGAACACTGAAGCTTTCTTT CASSQGISGALNTEAFF
TRBJ2-7 . few TRBV6-5 TGTGCCAGCAGTTGGGCCGGGACCTCGGAGGGCGAGCAGTACTTC CASSWAGTSEGEQYF
TRBJ1-2 . . TRBV27 TGTGCCAGCAGGCCCGCCGGCACCAACTATGGCTACACCTTC CASRPAGTNYGYTF
TRBJ2-5 . . TRBV7-8 TGTGCCAGCAGCCACAGGGTCCTAGAGACCCAGTACTTC CASSHRVLETQYF
TRBJ2-3 . . TRBV29-1 TGCAGCGTCCCCCTCACAGATACGCAGTATTTT CSVPLTDTQYF
TRBJ1-5 TRBD1 few TRBV15 TGTGCCACCAGCAGAGATAAGGGGGACAGGGAGAATCAGCCCCAGCATTTT CATSRDKGDRENQPQHF
TRBJ2-7 TRBD2 . TRBV5-1 TGCGCCAGCAGCTTGTGGGGAGGGACTAGCGGGGAGCAGTACTTC CASSLWGGTSGEQYF
TRBJ1-3 . few TRBV4-3 TGCGCCAGCAGCCCGGGACACGCCGAAGGAAACACCATATATTTT CASSPGHAEGNTIYF
TRBJ2-6 . . TRBV18 TGTGCCAGCTCACCGCAGGCTGGGGCCAACGTCCTGACTTTC CASSPQAGANVLTF